These 9 T cell receptor beta chains share one sample of origin, sequenced in a study of T cells in Graves' hyperthyroidism and ophthalmopathy. TCR beta CDR3 regions were amplified from RNA. During a first-round RT-PCR of the TCR CDR3, the HTBI primer set was used. MiXCR was run by TCRdb on the multiplex PCR reads, yielding one entry per CDR3 protein. This sample has hundreds of thousands of distinct CDR3 sequences, with about 15% found just once. Sequenced sample: blood. These receptors were taken from a man between 18 and 35 years old with Graves' ophthalmopathy.

V is TRBV9 and J is TRBJ1-6; 8 bases map to TRBD1. J gave up 10 bases and V 0 bases, and 6 bases lay outside the gene matches. The germline V gene has CDR1 SGDLS and CDR2 YYNGEE. This CDR3 has 15 residues. The CDR3 DNA sequence: TGTGCCAGCAGCGTAGGGGGGGCAGGGGGCTCACCCCTCCACTTT. Encoded protein: CASSVGGAGGSPLHF.

This clonotype was detected only a few times. One base away lies a much larger clone, so this may be a sequencing read error. This chain links TRBV6-9 with TRBJ2-7, with D possibly TRBD2 on 5 matching bases. Germline CDR1 is MNHGY and CDR2 is SVAAGI. Trimming stripped 3 bases from V and 3 bases from J, with 15 bases between. There are 15 residues in the CDR3. CDR3 DNA: TGTGCCAGCAGTTACCAACCGGGGAGTGGCTACGAGCAGTACTTC. It translates to CASSYQPGSGYEQYF.

This chain joins TRBV20-1 and TRBJ2-1; the match to TRBD2 covers 13 bases. Germline CDR1 is DFQATT and CDR2 is SNEGSKA (reference sequence). The ends lost 5 bases at V and 3 bases at J; junction bases unmatched: 13. This CDR3 spans 18 amino acids. The CDR3 spells CSASPGRLAGGFYNEQFF. The CDR3 bases are TGCAGTGCTTCTCCTGGCAGACTAGCGGGGGGTTTCTACAATGAGCAGTTCTTC.

This clonotype was seen a few times. A much larger clone differs from this one at a single base, so this may be a read error. The J gene is TRBJ2-3, the V gene TRBV2; tentative D call: TRBD2 (5 bases). V was trimmed by 11 bases and J by 0 bases, leaving 15 bases between them. CDR3 length: 14 residues. CDR1 SNHLY and CDR2 FYNNEI come from the germline V gene. This chain's CDR3 is CAGRLSPSTDTQYF. CDR3 in DNA: TGTGCCGGGAGACTGTCTCCTAGCACAGATACGCAGTATTTT.

V usage is TRBV4-1 and J usage is TRBJ1-6; TRBD1 might be the D (5 bases). In germline, CDR1 is MGHRA, CDR2 YSYEKL. There are 14 residues in the CDR3. Trimming left V 0 bases short and J 9 bases short, with 9 bases between. The CDR3 DNA reads as TGCGCCAGCAGCCAAGAAGGGGTAACTTCACCCCTCCACTTT. Amino acid sequence: CASSQEGVTSPLHF.

The chain employs TRBV3-1 and TRBJ2-2; D not certain. The CDR3 has 15 residues. Germline CDR1 LGHDT, CDR2 YNNKEL (reference sequence). V was clipped by 3 bases and J by 0 bases, with 8 bases between them. The CDR3 region is CASSHFPANTGELFF. Written as DNA, the CDR3 is TGTGCCAGCAGCCATTTCCCAGCGAACACCGGGGAGCTGTTTTTT.

This clonotype was seen at least ten times. The gene calls are TRBV7-9 and TRBJ1-1; D gene uncertain. V was shortened by 3 bases and J by 1 base, with 6 bases between the two germline ends. Germline loops: CDR1 SEHNR, CDR2 FQNEAQ (reference sequence). The CDR3 contains 13 residues. The CDR3 is CASSFEENTEAFF. In DNA, the CDR3 is TGTGCCAGCAGCTTCGAAGAGAACACTGAAGCTTTCTTT.

The table lists this clonotype with many counts. This sequence joins TRBV18 and TRBJ1-1; weak D call: TRBD1 (6 bases). V was clipped by 2 bases and J by 6 bases, with 13 bases between them. This CDR3 region has 14 residues. Germline assignment: CDR1 KGHSH and CDR2 LQKENI. The CDR3 coding sequence is TGTGCCAGCTCACCATTTAAGGAGGGGGCTGAAGCTTTCTTT. Translated, it gives CASSPFKEGAEAFF.

This clonotype was found a few times. This chain joins TRBV6-4 and TRBJ1-6, with 8 bases fitting TRBD1. The V gene's germline CDR1 is MRHNA and CDR2 SNTAGT. The ends lost 0 bases at V and 9 bases at J; junction bases unmatched: 4. CDR3 length equals 15 residues. The CDR3 sequence is CASSDSGQGRSPLHF. For the CDR3, the DNA is TGTGCCAGCAGTGACTCTGGACAGGGTCGTTCACCCCTCCACTTT.